This entry is about one TCR beta chain. The antigen is unknown. This specimen comes from a study of PD-1 blockade in mismatch repair-deficient tumors. Whole-study context: Enrolled about 2012-2017, patients had progressing, pretreated mismatch repair-deficient cancers of 12 to 13 types. General study results and limits: Tumor-resident clones, often undetectable pretreatment in blood, expanded then contracted after pembrolizumab.

The repertoire was sequenced with immunoSEQ multiplex PCR; TCRdb's copy has only in-frame clones and lacks some. The sample carries tens of thousands of clones, roughly 80% recorded once. V lost 3 bases to trimming and J lost 4 bases; unmatched junction nucleotides: 3. The germline CDR1 and CDR2 sequences are MNHNY and SVGAGI (reference sequence). This CDR3 has 14 residues. The chain couples TRBV6-6 to TRBJ2-7; TRBD1 agrees at 10 bases. Sample: peripheral blood, taken about 20 weeks after starting pembrolizumab. The receptor comes from an adult with mismatch repair-deficient cancer. The CDR3 reads CASSYQGQGYEQYF. In nucleotides, the CDR3 is TGTGCCAGCAGTTATCAGGGACAGGGGTACGAGCAGTACTTC.